The source of this T cell receptor (beta chain) is a study of PD-L1 blockade in urothelial cancer. Study-level information: The year 2014 saw patients start atezolizumab, 1,200 mg intravenously every 3 weeks.

The CDR3 runs to 15 residues. V gave up 7 bases and J gave up 3 bases, with 19 bases separating them. From germline, CDR1 is ENHRY and CDR2 SYGVKD. The sample holds a few counts of this clone. Time point described: peripheral blood 6 weeks after treatment start. Clones were sequenced by immunoSEQ multiplex PCR, and TCRdb holds only the in-frame ones, with some missing. The table lists around 50,000 clones, roughly 88% of them singletons, with 1.9% in the top ten. The genes are TRBV10-3 and TRBJ2-7; D is ambiguous. The receptor comes from a man in his forties or fifties with urothelial cancer. Source: PBMCs, taken around atezolizumab (anti-PD-L1) treatment. The CDR3 nucleotides read TGTGCCATCAACTTACTACGGCTCCTTGACTACGAGCAGTACTTC. Translated: CAINLLRLLDYEQYF.